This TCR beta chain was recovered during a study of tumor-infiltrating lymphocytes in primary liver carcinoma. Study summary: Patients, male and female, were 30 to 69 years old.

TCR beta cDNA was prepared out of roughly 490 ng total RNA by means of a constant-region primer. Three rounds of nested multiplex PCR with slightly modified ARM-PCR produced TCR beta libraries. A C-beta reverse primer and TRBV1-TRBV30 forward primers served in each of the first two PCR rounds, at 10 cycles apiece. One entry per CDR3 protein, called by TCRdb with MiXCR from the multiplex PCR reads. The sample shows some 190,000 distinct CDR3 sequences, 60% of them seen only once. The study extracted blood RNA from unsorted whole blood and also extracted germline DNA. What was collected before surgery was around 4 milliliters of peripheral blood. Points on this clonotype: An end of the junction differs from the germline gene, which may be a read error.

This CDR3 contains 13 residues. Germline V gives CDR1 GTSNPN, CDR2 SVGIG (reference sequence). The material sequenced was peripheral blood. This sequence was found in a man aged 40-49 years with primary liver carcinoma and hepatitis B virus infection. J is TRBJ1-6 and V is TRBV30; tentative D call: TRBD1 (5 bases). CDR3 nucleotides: TGTGCCTGGAGCGGGCAGGGCGATTCATCCCTCCACTTT. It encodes CAWSGQGDSSLHF.